The 23 T cell receptor beta chains below come from one sample, sequenced in a study of T cell clonality in common variable immunodeficiency. Clones were sequenced by immunoSEQ multiplex PCR, and TCRdb holds only the in-frame ones, with some missing. This sample comprises 57,000 or so clones, none seen once only. The source material was peripheral blood mononuclear cells. The source is a person between 18 and 75 years old in good health.

With regard to this clone: The read is 3 residues too short to cover the CDR3 end, so that end is filled in from the germline J gene. The chain links TRBV7-9 to TRBJ2-7, with D possibly matching TRBD1 (6 bases). V was shortened by 9 bases and J by 2 bases, with 11 bases between the two germline ends. Germline V lookup: CDR1 SEHNR, CDR2 FQNEAQ (reference sequence). This CDR3 region has 12 residues. CDR3 DNA, as far as it was read: TGTGCCAGTGGGGACACCACCTACGAG. Translating it yields CASGDTTYE. The CDR3 as a whole reads CASGDTTYEQYF.

Regarding this clone: The sequence runs out 3 residues before the end of the CDR3; the remainder is reconstructed from the germline J gene. The V and J genes are TRBV19 and TRBJ2-2; 10 nucleotides agree with TRBD2. Germline V CDR1 and CDR2: LNHDA, SQIVND (reference sequence). The CDR3 totals 16 residues. Trimming took 1 base from V and 10 from J; bases not matched to a gene: 9. The CDR3 loop reads CASSIGLAGETEELFF. The CDR3 DNA, read in part, is TGTGCCAGTAGTATAGGTCTAGCGGGAGAAACAGAGGAG.

The table lists this clone with many counts. The read finishes 3 residues shy of the CDR3 end, and the germline J gene is used to complete it. V is TRBV19 and J is TRBJ2-2, with a weak D call TRBD1 (5 bases). With 6 bases removed from V and 0 bases from J, the gap between germline ends came to 14 bases. Germline V gene sequence: CDR1 LNHDA, CDR2 SQIVND (reference sequence). CDR3 length equals 16 residues. The CDR3 sequence is CASSRTRETNTGELFF. The sequenced part of the CDR3 DNA is TGTGCCAGTAGCCGGACACGTGAAACGAACACCGGGGAG.

This clone was recorded at least ten times. The read ends 3 residues early relative to the CDR3; the germline J gene fills the gap. The V and J genes are TRBV20-1 and TRBJ2-4; TRBD1 is a possible D gene (6 bases). Germline V lookup: CDR1 DFQATT, CDR2 SNEGSKA (reference sequence). The CDR3 consists of 14 residues. Trimming removed 6 bases from V and 7 bases from J, with 19 bases in between. The CDR3 loop is CSAPIKGDFNIQYF. CDR3 bases read: TGCAGTGCCCCAATTAAGGGGGATTTTAACATT.

In this sample, this clone turned up many times. The CDR3 is cut off 3 residues early in the read; its end comes from the germline J gene. The chain uses TRBV20-1 and TRBJ2-4; no clear D. The V end lost 5 bases, the J end lost 4 bases, and 12 bases lay between the germline ends. Germline V gene lookup returns CDR1 DFQATT and CDR2 SNEGSKA (reference sequence). This CDR3 contains 13 residues. The sequenced part of the CDR3 DNA is TGCAGTGCTCCCGGTCGGGTAAAAAACATT. It specifies CSAPGRVKNI. The complete CDR3 reads CSAPGRVKNIQYF.

This clone was found many times. The read finishes 3 residues shy of the CDR3 end, and the germline J gene is used to complete it. The genes are TRBV5-1 and TRBJ2-3; D ambiguous. CDR1 is SGHRS, CDR2 YFSETQ, per germline. The ends were cut back, 4 bases at V and 4 bases at J, with 10 bases in the middle. The CDR3 covers 13 residues. The CDR3 bases that were read are TGCGCCAGCAGCCACAACAACGCAGATACG. This gives the protein CASSHNNADT. The full CDR3 is CASSHNNADTQYF.

The table lists this clone with many counts. Coverage ceases 3 residues before the CDR3 finishes, and the germline J gene fills in the end. This chain joins TRBV7-9 and TRBJ1-2; D is possibly TRBD1 (6 bases). The CDR3 contains 13 residues. The germline V gene encodes CDR1 SEHNR and CDR2 FQNEAQ (reference sequence). The ends were cut back, 3 bases at V and 6 bases at J, with 11 bases in the middle. The part of the CDR3 DNA that was read is TGTGCCAGCAGCTTTAGGACAGCCGATGGC. This encodes CASSFRTADG. The CDR3 in its entirety is CASSFRTADGYTF.

With regard to this clone: The junction and the germline gene differ at one end; a read error may be behind it. The CDR3 is cut off 3 residues early in the read; its end comes from the germline J gene. The chain combines TRBV19 with TRBJ2-5, with D possibly being TRBD1 (6 bases). Germline CDR1 LNHDA, CDR2 SQIVND (reference sequence). This CDR3 is built from 15 residues. The CDR3: CASSPLTGNQETQYF. The covered CDR3 bases are TGTGCCAGTAGTCCGCTTACAGGGAACCAGGAGACC. Full variable domain (outside the CDR3, taken from reference TRBV19 and TRBJ2-5): DGGITQSPKYLFRKEGQNVTLSCEQNLNHDAMYWYRQDPGQGLRLIYYSQIVNDFQKGDIAEGYSVSREKKESFPLTVTSAQKNPTAFYLCASSPLTGNQETQYFGPGTRLLVL.

This clone appeared many times. The CDR3 is cut off 3 residues early in the read; its end comes from the germline J gene. The chain employs TRBV12-5 and TRBJ2-7; 14 positions match TRBD2. CDR3 length equals 18 residues. The germline gives CDR1 LGHNT, CDR2 FRNRAP. Trimming at V came to 4 bases and at J to 4 bases, leaving 12 bases not matched to a gene. The CDR3 loop is CASGSGLAGGPWDYEQYF. The DNA read from the CDR3 is TGTGCTAGTGGTTCAGGACTAGCGGGAGGACCTTGGGATTACGAG.

This clone was detected many times. From the germline J gene comes the end of the CDR3, since the read stops 3 residues before it. V is TRBV5-4 and J is TRBJ2-7; TRBD2 matches at 9 bases. Germline CDR1 is SGHNT and CDR2 is YYREEE (reference sequence). The CDR3 covers 14 residues. V lost 4 bases to trimming and J lost 5 bases; unmatched junction nucleotides: 7. CDR3 amino acids: CASSAGTSLNEQYF. CDR3 bases read: TGTGCCAGCAGCGCCGGGACTAGCTTGAACGAG.

This clone was seen repeatedly, ten times or more. The sequenced fragment ends 3 residues before the CDR3 boundary, so the rest is inferred from the germline J gene. This chain connects TRBV30 to TRBJ2-1, with 9 nucleotides matching TRBD1. The CDR3 runs 18 residues. The V and J ends lost 0 bases and 0 bases, in that order; junction bases with no gene match: 9. Germline loops: CDR1 GTSNPN, CDR2 SVGIG (reference sequence). CDR3 DNA, as far as it was read: TGTGCCTGGAGTGTACCCTTACTGACAGGGGGCTCCTACAATGAG. Translating gives CAWSVPLLTGGSYNE. The whole CDR3 protein reads CAWSVPLLTGGSYNEQFF.

This clone occurred many times. The read stops 3 residues short of the end of the CDR3; the missing end is completed from the germline J gene. The chain employs TRBV13 and TRBJ2-1; 7 bases map to TRBD2. The germline CDR1 and CDR2 sequences are PRHDT and FYEKMQ (reference sequence). CDR3 size: 15 residues. V shed 4 bases, J shed 2 bases, and the junction held 5 bases outside the gene matches. The CDR3 sequence is CASSSTSDPYNEQFF. The sequenced CDR3 bases are TGTGCCAGCAGCTCAACTAGCGATCCCTACAATGAG.

The sample holds many counts of this clone. The read ends 3 residues shy of where the CDR3 ends; the end is completed using the germline J gene. This chain joins TRBV2 and TRBJ1-2; no clear D. The CDR3 sequence is 13 residues long. Germline assignment: CDR1 SNHLY and CDR2 FYNNEI. CDR3 sequence reads: CASTSNQVEGYTF. The DNA read from the CDR3 is TGTGCCAGCACCAGTAACCAGGTTGAGGGC.

This clone was counted many times. With the read ending 3 residues before the CDR3 end, the germline J gene is used to fill in that end. The chain employs TRBV11-2 and TRBJ2-7; no definite D call. CDR3 length equals 13 residues. V was cut by 0 bases and J by 2 bases, with 5 bases left in between. CDR1 SGHAT and CDR2 FQNNGV come from the germline V gene. The covered CDR3 bases are TGTGCCAGCAGCTTAGACAAGGCCTACGAG. Translated: CASSLDKAYE. The complete CDR3 sequence is CASSLDKAYEQYF.

In this sample, this clone turned up many times. The CDR3 is cut off 3 residues early in the read; its end comes from the germline J gene. This chain links TRBV19 with TRBJ1-6, with TRBD1 matching 9 bases. This CDR3 is 14 amino acids long. Trimming cost V 5 bases and J 7 bases; bases outside gene matches: 3. The V gene's germline CDR1 is LNHDA and CDR2 SQIVND (reference sequence). CDR3 residues: CASSLGQGNSPLHF. CDR3 DNA (partial): TGTGCCAGTAGTCTTGGACAGGGGAATTCACCC.

This clone appeared many times. With the read ending 3 residues before the CDR3 end, the germline J gene is used to fill in that end. The V and J genes are TRBV19 and TRBJ2-3; TRBD2 matches at 13 bases. The CDR3 is 16 residues long. Trimming cost V 6 bases and J 4 bases; bases outside gene matches: 7. Germline V gene data show CDR1 as LNHDA and CDR2 as SQIVND (reference sequence). The CDR3 loop is CASSPQLAGGPDTQYF. The CDR3 bases that were read are TGTGCCAGTAGCCCCCAACTAGCGGGAGGGCCAGATACG.

This clone was seen at least ten times. The sequence runs out 3 residues before the end of the CDR3; the remainder is reconstructed from the germline J gene. The V gene is TRBV29-1, the J gene TRBJ1-1; the D gene is possibly TRBD1 (6 bases). In germline, CDR1 is SQVTM, CDR2 ANQGSEA. The CDR3 covers 14 residues. The V and J ends lost 4 bases and 1 base respectively, with 13 bases between them. The CDR3 sequence: CSVVGGAGNTEAFF. The sequenced CDR3 bases are TGCAGCGTTGTTGGGGGGGCAGGGAACACTGAA. Full variable domain (missing parts from reference TRBV29-1 and TRBJ1-1): SAVISQKPSRDICQRGTSLTIQCQVDSQVTMMFWYRQQPGQSLTLIATANQGSEATYESGFVIDKFPISRPNLTFSTLTVSNMSPEDSSIYLCSVVGGAGNTEAFFGQGTRLTVV.

Many counts were recorded for this clone. The sequenced fragment ends 3 residues before the CDR3 boundary, so the rest is inferred from the germline J gene. The chain carries TRBV5-6 and TRBJ2-3; 7 nucleotides agree with TRBD2. The CDR3 covers 15 residues. Germline loops: CDR1 SGHDT, CDR2 YYEEEE. V shed 2 bases and J 5 bases; nucleotides not matched to a gene: 8. CDR3 bases read: TGTGCCAGCAGCTTAACAGGACTAGGAGTAGATACG. Its protein is CASSLTGLGVDT. The CDR3 in its entirety is CASSLTGLGVDTQYF.

This clone was counted ten times or more. The CDR3 end lies 3 residues beyond the end of the read and is filled in from the germline J gene. V is TRBV7-9 and J is TRBJ2-2, with TRBD1 as a possible D gene (5 bases). CDR1 and CDR2 from the germline V gene are SEHNR and FQNEAQ (reference sequence). The CDR3 runs to 15 residues. Trimming stripped 9 bases from V and 0 bases from J, with 14 bases between. The part of the CDR3 DNA that was read is TGTGCCAGTACCAGGTTACAGGCGAACACCGGGGAG. Amino acids: CASTRLQANTGE. The entire CDR3 reads CASTRLQANTGELFF.

The sample holds many counts of this clone. At one of its ends the junction is not consistent with the germline gene, which may arise from a read error. The read is 3 residues too short to cover the CDR3 end, so that end is filled in from the germline J gene. This sequence joins TRBV4-2 and TRBJ2-3, with 9 bases that match TRBD1. Germline CDR1 LGHNA, CDR2 YNFKEQ. The CDR3 has 15 residues. The CDR3 loop reads CASSRGQGGTDTQYF. The part of the CDR3 DNA that was read is TGCGCCAGCAGCCGGGGACAGGGAGGTACAGATACG.

In its sample, this clone was seen many times. Partial CDR3 DNA: TGCAGTGCTAGGTCGGGCAGGGGGCTTTCCGAG. Its protein is CSARSGRGLSE. The entire CDR3 is CSARSGRGLSEQYF. The chain links TRBV20-1 to TRBJ2-7; TRBD1 matches at 8 bases. Read data end 3 residues before the CDR3 end; the end is taken from the germline J gene. The trim removed 3 bases at V and 6 bases at J, leaving 10 bases unmatched. Germline CDR1 is DFQATT and CDR2 is SNEGSKA (reference sequence). The CDR3 spans 14 residues.

This clone was recorded at least ten times. Sequencing ends 3 residues short of the CDR3 end; the germline J gene provides the rest. The V and J genes are TRBV30 and TRBJ2-2; D is unclear. The V gene lost 1 base and the J gene lost 4 bases, with 4 bases spanning the gap. This CDR3 region has 12 residues. Germline V gene data show CDR1 as GTSNPN and CDR2 as SVGIG (reference sequence). This CDR3 is CAWSASTGELFF. CDR3 bases read: TGTGCCTGGAGTGCCAGCACCGGGGAG.

This clone was observed many times. The read halts 3 residues ahead of the CDR3 end, with the missing end drawn from the germline J gene. The V gene is TRBV7-2, the J gene TRBJ2-3; 9 bases line up with TRBD1. V lost 1 base and J lost 6; bases outside the gene matches: 2. The CDR3 totals 14 residues. Germline CDR1 is SGHTA and CDR2 is FQGNSA. CDR3 DNA, as far as it was read: TGTGCCAGCAGCTTAGGGACAGGGGCCGATACG. Its protein is CASSLGTGADT. The CDR3 as a whole reads CASSLGTGADTQYF.